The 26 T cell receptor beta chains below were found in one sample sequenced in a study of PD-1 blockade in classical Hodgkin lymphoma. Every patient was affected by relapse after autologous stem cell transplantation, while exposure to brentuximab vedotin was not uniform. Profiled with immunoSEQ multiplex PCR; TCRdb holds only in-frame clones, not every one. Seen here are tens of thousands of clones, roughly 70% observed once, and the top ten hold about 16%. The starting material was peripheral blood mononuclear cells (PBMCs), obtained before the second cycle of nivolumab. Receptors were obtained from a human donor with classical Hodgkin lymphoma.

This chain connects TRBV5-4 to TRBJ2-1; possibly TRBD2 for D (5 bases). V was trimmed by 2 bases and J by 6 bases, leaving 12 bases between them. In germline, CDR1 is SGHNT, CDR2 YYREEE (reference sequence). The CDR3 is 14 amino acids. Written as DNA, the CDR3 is TGTGCCAGCAGCTTCAGTCTAGCTGTCAATGAGCAGTTCTTC. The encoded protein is CASSFSLAVNEQFF.

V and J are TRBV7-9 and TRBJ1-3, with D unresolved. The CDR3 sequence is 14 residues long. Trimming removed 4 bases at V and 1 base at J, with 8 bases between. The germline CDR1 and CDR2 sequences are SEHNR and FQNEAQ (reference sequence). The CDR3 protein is CASSWVGSGNTIYF. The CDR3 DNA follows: TGTGCCAGCAGCTGGGTGGGTTCTGGAAACACCATATATTTT.

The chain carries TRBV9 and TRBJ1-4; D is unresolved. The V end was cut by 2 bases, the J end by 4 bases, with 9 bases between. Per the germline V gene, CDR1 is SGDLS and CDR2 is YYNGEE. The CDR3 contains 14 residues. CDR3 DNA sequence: TGTGCCAGCAGCGTCCTGGACGGTAATGAAAAACTGTTTTTT. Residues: CASSVLDGNEKLFF. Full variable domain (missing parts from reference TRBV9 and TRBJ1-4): DSGVTQTPKHLITATGQRVTLRCSPRSGDLSVYWYQQSLDQGLQFLIQYYNGEERAKGNILERFSAQQFPDLHSELNLSSLELGDSALYFCASSVLDGNEKLFFGSGTQLSVL.

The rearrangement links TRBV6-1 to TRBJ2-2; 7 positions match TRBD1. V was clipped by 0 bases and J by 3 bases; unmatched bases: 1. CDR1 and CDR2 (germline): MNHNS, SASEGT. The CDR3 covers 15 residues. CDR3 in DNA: TGTGCCAGCAGTGAAGCAGGGGGCTACACCGGGGAGCTGTTTTTT. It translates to CASSEAGGYTGELFF.

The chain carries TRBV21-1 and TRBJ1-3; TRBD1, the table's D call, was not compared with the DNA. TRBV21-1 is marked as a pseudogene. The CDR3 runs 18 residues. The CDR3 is CASSGHLGTPSSGNTIYF. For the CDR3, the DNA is TGTGCCAGCAGCGGACATCTAGGTACGCCCAGCTCTGGAAACACCATATATTTT.

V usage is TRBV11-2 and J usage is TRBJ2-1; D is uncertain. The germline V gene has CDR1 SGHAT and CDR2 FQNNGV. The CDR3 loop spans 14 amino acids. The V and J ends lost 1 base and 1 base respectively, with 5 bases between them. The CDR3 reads CASSLVMSYNEQFF. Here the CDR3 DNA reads TGTGCCAGCAGCTTAGTCATGTCCTACAATGAGCAGTTCTTC.

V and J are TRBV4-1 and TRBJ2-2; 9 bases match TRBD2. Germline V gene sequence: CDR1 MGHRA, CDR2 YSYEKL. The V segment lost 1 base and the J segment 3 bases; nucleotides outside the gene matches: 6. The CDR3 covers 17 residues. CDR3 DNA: TGCGCCAGCAGCCAAGCTGTGGCGGGGGGGCACACCGGGGAGCTGTTTTTT. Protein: CASSQAVAGGHTGELFF.

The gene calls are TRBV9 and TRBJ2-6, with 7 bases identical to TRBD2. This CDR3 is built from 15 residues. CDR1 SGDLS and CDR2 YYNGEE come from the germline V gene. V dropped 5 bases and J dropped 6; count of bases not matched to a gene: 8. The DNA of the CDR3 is TGTGCCAGCAGTCTGGGAGGGAGTGAGGCCAACGTCCTGACTTTC. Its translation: CASSLGGSEANVLTF. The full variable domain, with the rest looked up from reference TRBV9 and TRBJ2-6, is DSGVTQTPKHLITATGQRVTLRCSPRSGDLSVYWYQQSLDQGLQFLIQYYNGEERAKGNILERFSAQQFPDLHSELNLSSLELGDSALYFCASSLGGSEANVLTFGAGSRLTVL.

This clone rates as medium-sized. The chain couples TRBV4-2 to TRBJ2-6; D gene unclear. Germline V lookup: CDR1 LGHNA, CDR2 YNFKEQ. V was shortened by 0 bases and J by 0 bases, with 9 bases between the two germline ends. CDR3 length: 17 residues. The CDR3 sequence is CASSQDAHNSGANVLTF. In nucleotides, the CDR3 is TGTGCCAGCAGCCAAGATGCGCATAACTCTGGGGCCAACGTCCTGACTTTC.

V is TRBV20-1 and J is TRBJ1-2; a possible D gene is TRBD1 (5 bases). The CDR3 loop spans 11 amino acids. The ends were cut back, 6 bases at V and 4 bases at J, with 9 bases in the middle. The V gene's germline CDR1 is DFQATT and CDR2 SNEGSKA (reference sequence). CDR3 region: CSANQGYGYTF. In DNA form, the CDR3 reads TGCAGTGCGAATCAGGGCTATGGCTACACCTTC.

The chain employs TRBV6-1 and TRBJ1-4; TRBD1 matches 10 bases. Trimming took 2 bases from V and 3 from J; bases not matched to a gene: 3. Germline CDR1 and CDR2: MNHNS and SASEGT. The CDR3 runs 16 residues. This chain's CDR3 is CASSERGTGANEKLFF. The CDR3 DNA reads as TGTGCCAGCAGTGAAAGGGGGACAGGGGCTAATGAAAAACTGTTTTTT.

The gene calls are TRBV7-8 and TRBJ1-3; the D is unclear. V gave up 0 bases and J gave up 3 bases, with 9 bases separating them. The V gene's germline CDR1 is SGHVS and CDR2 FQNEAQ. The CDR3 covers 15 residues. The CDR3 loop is CASSLAYGGGNTIYF. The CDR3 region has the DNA TGTGCCAGCAGCTTAGCGTACGGAGGTGGAAACACCATATATTTT.

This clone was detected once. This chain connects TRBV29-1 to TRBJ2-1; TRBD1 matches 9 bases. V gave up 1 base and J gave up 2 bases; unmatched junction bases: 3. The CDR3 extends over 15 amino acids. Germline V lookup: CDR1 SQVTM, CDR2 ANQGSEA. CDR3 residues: CSVEGDRDTYNEQFF. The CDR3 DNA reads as TGCAGCGTTGAAGGGGACAGGGACACCTACAATGAGCAGTTCTTC.

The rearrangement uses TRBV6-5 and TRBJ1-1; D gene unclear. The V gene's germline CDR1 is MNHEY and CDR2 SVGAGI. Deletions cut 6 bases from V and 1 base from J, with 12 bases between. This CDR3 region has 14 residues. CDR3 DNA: TGTGCCAGCAGACCGCCCTACCAGAACACTGAAGCTTTCTTT. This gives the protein CASRPPYQNTEAFF.

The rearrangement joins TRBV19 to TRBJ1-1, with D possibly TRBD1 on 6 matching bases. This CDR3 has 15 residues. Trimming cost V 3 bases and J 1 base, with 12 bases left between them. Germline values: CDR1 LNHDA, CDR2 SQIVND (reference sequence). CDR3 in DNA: TGTGCCAGTAGTATCCCCAGGACAGCGAACACTGAAGCTTTCTTT. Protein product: CASSIPRTANTEAFF.

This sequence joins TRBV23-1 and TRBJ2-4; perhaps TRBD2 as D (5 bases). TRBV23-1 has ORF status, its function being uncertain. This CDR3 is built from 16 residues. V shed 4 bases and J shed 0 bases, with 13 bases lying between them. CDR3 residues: CASSRAGEEAKNIQYF. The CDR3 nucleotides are TGCGCCAGCAGTCGGGCGGGCGAGGAAGCCAAAAACATTCAGTACTTC.

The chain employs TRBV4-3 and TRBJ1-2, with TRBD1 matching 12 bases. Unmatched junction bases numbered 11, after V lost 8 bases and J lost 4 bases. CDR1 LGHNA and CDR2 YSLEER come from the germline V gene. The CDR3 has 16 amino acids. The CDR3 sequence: CASRPGQGAFSYGYTF. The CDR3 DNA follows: TGCGCCAGCCGCCCGGGACAGGGGGCTTTTAGCTATGGCTACACCTTC.

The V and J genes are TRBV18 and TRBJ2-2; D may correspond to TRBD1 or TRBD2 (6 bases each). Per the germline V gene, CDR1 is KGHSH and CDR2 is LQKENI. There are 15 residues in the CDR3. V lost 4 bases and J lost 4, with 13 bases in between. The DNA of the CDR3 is TGTGCCAGCTCACTGTTACAGGGAGGCACCGGGGAGCTGTTTTTT. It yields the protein CASSLLQGGTGELFF.

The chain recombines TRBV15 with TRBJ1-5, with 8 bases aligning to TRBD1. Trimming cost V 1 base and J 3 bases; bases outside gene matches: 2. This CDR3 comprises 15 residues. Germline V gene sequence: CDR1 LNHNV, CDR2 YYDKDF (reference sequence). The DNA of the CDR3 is TGTGCCACCAGCAGAGGGACAGGGAACAATCAGCCCCAGCATTTT. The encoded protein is CATSRGTGNNQPQHF.

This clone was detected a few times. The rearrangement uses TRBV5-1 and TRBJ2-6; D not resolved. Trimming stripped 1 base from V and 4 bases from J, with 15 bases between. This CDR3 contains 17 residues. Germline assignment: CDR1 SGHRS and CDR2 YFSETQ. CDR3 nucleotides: TGCGCCAGCAGCTTGAACACCGGGCGATCGGGGGCCAACGTCCTGACTTTC. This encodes CASSLNTGRSGANVLTF. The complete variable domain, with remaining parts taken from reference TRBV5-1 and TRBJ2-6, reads KAGVTQTPRYLIKTRGQQVTLSCSPISGHRSVSWYQQTPGQGLQFLFEYFSETQRNKGNFPGRFSGRQFSNSRSEMNVSTLELGDSALYLCASSLNTGRSGANVLTFGAGSRLTVL.

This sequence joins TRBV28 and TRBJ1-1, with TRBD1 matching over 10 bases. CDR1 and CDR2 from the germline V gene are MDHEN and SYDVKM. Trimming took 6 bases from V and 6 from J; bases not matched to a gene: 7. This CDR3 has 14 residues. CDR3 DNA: TGTGCCAGCAGCCGGGGACAGGGGTATTCTGAAGCTTTCTTT. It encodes CASSRGQGYSEAFF. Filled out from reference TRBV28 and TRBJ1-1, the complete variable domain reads DVKVTQSSRYLVKRTGEKVFLECVQDMDHENMFWYRQDPGLGLRLIYFSYDVKMKEKGDIPEGYSVSREKKERFSLILESASTNQTSMYLCASSRGQGYSEAFFGQGTRLTVV.

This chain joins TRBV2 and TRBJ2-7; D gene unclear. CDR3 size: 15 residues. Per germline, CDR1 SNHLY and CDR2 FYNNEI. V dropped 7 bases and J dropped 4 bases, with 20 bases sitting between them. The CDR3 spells CASTPSSGSVYEQYF. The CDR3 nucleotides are TGTGCCAGCACCCCAAGTTCGGGTTCGGTTTACGAGCAGTACTTC.

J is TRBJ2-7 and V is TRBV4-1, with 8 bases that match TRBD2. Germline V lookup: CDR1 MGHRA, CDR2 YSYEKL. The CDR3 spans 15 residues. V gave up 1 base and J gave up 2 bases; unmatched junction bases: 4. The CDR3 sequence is CASSQAERETYEQYF. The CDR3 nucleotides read TGCGCCAGCAGCCAAGCCGAGCGGGAGACCTACGAGCAGTACTTC.

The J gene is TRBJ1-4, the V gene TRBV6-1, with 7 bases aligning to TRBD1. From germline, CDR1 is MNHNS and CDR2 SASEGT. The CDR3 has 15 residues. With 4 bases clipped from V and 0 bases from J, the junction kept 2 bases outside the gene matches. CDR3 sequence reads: CASSGQGATNEKLFF. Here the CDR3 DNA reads TGTGCCAGCAGTGGACAGGGCGCAACTAATGAAAAACTGTTTTTT.

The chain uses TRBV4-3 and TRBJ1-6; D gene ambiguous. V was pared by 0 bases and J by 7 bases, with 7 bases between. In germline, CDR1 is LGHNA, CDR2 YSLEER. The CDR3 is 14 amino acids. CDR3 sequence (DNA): TGCGCCAGCAGCCAAGATCTCGAGAATTCACCCCTCCACTTT. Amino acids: CASSQDLENSPLHF.

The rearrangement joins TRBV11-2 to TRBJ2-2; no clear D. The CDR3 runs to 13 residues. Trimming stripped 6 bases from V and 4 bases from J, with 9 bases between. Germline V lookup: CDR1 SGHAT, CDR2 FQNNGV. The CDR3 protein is CASRESLTGELFF. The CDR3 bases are TGTGCCAGCAGAGAGTCACTCACCGGGGAGCTGTTTTTT. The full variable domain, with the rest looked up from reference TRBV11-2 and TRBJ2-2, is EAGVAQSPRYKIIEKRQSVAFWCNPISGHATLYWYQQILGQGPKLLIQFQNNGVVDDSQLPKDRFSAERLKGVDSTLKIQPAKLEDSAVYLCASRESLTGELFFGEGSRLTVL.